These T cell receptor beta chains were read from a single sample in a study of cytomegalovirus exposure and HLA in healthy donors. Sequencing used immunoSEQ multiplex PCR; TCRdb keeps in-frame clones, though not all of them. The repertoire holds roughly 200,000 clones, with approximately 77% as singletons. Material for sequencing was PBMCs. These receptors were taken from a man aged 40-50 years in good health and CMV-seropositive. Each CDR3 is given with its conserved first and last residue. Each record gives: V gene, D gene, clone size, J gene, CDR3 DNA, CDR3 protein. D genes are given only for firm matches. Clone size is shown for a subset of rows, as once, few, many or a class of expanded clone.

>TRBV21-1|NA|NA|TRBJ2-7
TGTGCCAGCAGCACCTCCACCGGGACAGAAGCTTTGGGGCAGTACTTC
CASSTSTGTEALGQYF
>TRBV2|TRBD1|NA|TRBJ1-2
TGTGCCAGCAGTGTGAGGACAGGGGGTGGCTACACCTTC
CASSVRTGGGYTF
>TRBV28|TRBD2|NA|TRBJ2-7
TGTGCCACCGGGACTAGCGGGAGCTACGAGCAGTACTTC
CATGTSGSYEQYF
>TRBV27|TRBD2|NA|TRBJ2-7
TGTGCCAGCAGCTCTTTACACCCGGGACTAGTCGGGTACGAGCAGTACTTC
CASSSLHPGLVGYEQYF
>TRBV6-6|TRBD2|NA|TRBJ2-1
TGTGCCAGCAGTTACTCCTCGGGAGGGAGCGGTGAGCAGTTCTTC
CASSYSSGGSGEQFF
>TRBV5-1|TRBD1|NA|TRBJ1-4
TGCGCCAGCAGCTCCATTCAACAGGGGAGTCGTACTAATGAAAAACTGTTTTTT
CASSSIQQGSRTNEKLFF
>TRBV7-9|NA|once|TRBJ1-1
TGTGCCAGCAGCCCCACGGGGGGGGACCTTTACACTGAAGCTTTCTTT
CASSPTGGDLYTEAFF
>TRBV4-3|NA|NA|TRBJ1-5
TGCGCCAGCAGCCAAGATCGGCAGGTCCATCAGCCCCAGCATTTT
CASSQDRQVHQPQHF
>TRBV30|TRBD1|NA|TRBJ1-1
TGTGCCTGGACGAACAGGGGGCTGAACACTGAAGCTTTCTTT
CAWTNRGLNTEAFF
>TRBV28|NA|NA|TRBJ2-7
TGTGCCAGCAGTCTTAAGACAGGAGACAACGAGCAGTACTTC
CASSLKTGDNEQYF
>TRBV5-1|NA|once|TRBJ1-1
TGCGCCAGCAGCGCCGGGACGGGAGTGGGTGAAGCTTTCTTT
CASSAGTGVGEAFF
>TRBV19|NA|NA|TRBJ2-1
TGTGCCAGTAAGCCCGGGAGCGAGGTTGAGCAGTTCTTC
CASKPGSEVEQFF
>TRBV7-9|NA|NA|TRBJ1-1
TGTGCCAGCAGCTTGCGAGGTACTGAAGCTTTCTTT
CASSLRGTEAFF
>TRBV14|NA|few|TRBJ2-5
TGTGCCAGCAGCCCCCAGGGGGGCGAGACCCAGTACTTC
CASSPQGGETQYF
>TRBV25-1|TRBD2|NA|TRBJ2-1
TGTGCCAGCAGTCTAGCGGGAGTGGTGTACAATGAGCAGTTCTTC
CASSLAGVVYNEQFF
>TRBV4-2|NA|once|TRBJ2-5
TGTGCCAGCAGCCAAGAATGGACATCTCAAGAGACCCAGTACTTC
CASSQEWTSQETQYF
>TRBV28|NA|NA|TRBJ1-2
TGTGCCAGCAGAATACAGAATGGCTACACCTTC
CASRIQNGYTF
>TRBV10-3|TRBD1|NA|TRBJ1-1
TGTGCCATCAGTGAGTATGACAGGGGAAGGACTGAAGCTTTCTTT
CAISEYDRGRTEAFF
>TRBV27|TRBD1|NA|TRBJ2-7
TGTGCCAGCAGTTTAGGTCCCCCGGGACAGGGGTTCGAGCAGTACTTC
CASSLGPPGQGFEQYF
>TRBV14|NA|NA|TRBJ1-5
TGTGCCAGCAGCCCCCCTGAACGCGCGAACAATCAGCCCCAGCATTTT
CASSPPERANNQPQHF
>TRBV7-3|NA|NA|TRBJ2-2
TGTGCCAGCAGCTTAGGGCTTCCTAACACCGGGGAGCTGTTTTTT
CASSLGLPNTGELFF
>TRBV6-1|TRBD2|NA|TRBJ2-2
TGTGCCAGCACCTCGACTAGCGGCGGGTCCGGGGAGCTGTTTTTT
CASTSTSGGSGELFF
>TRBV5-6|NA|once|TRBJ2-1
TGTGCCAGCAGCCTGTTCGGGGCGGGAAAAGACCATGAGCAGTTCTTC
CASSLFGAGKDHEQFF
>TRBV4-1|TRBD1|once|TRBJ1-5
TGCGCCAGCAGCCTCAGGACAGGGATCGGCAATCAGCCCCAGCATTTT
CASSLRTGIGNQPQHF
>TRBV4-2|NA|NA|TRBJ2-1
TGTGCCAGCAGCCAAGATCATGGTTACACCTACAATGAGCAGTTCTTC
CASSQDHGYTYNEQFF
>TRBV28|TRBD1|NA|TRBJ1-1
TGTGCCAGCAGCCAAACCTCAGGGGGTATTGAAGCTTTCTTT
CASSQTSGGIEAFF
>TRBV5-1|NA|NA|TRBJ2-6
TGCGCCAGCAGCTGGACAGCTGGGGCCAACGTCCTGACTTTC
CASSWTAGANVLTF
>TRBV2|TRBD1|NA|TRBJ2-7
TGTGCCAGCAGTGAAGAACAGGGGAGACGGGTCGAGCAGTACTTC
CASSEEQGRRVEQYF
>TRBV11-2|NA|NA|TRBJ1-3
TGTGCCAGCCATTTGGGCTACTCTGGAAACACCATATATTTT
CASHLGYSGNTIYF
>TRBV6-1|NA|few|TRBJ1-5
TGTGCCAGCAGTGAAACTAGGACGCAGGACTCTGGGCAGCCCCAGCATTTT
CASSETRTQDSGQPQHF
>TRBV6-1|TRBD2|NA|TRBJ2-1
TGTGCCAGCAACCCAGCGGGAGTCTCCTACAATGAGCAGTTCTTC
CASNPAGVSYNEQFF
>TRBV5-1|NA|NA|TRBJ1-3
TGCGCCAGCAGCTTGACAGTCCACTCTGGAAACACCATATATTTT
CASSLTVHSGNTIYF
>TRBV6-1|TRBD1|NA|TRBJ1-1
TGTGCCAGCAGTGAGGGGGGACAGGGCACTGAAGCTTTCTTT
CASSEGGQGTEAFF
>TRBV27|TRBD1|NA|TRBJ2-5
TGTGCCAGCAGTCTCGCTTGGACAGGCAGGGAGACCCAGTACTTC
CASSLAWTGRETQYF
>TRBV7-9|TRBD1|once|TRBJ1-3
TGTGCCAGCAGCGGGACAGCGTCACGCTCTGGAAACACCATATATTTT
CASSGTASRSGNTIYF
>TRBV11-2|TRBD1|NA|TRBJ1-2
TGTGCCAGCAGCTCGGGACAGGGGGCTAACTATGGCTACACCTTC
CASSSGQGANYGYTF
>TRBV10-1|TRBD1|NA|TRBJ2-7
TGCGCCAGCAGTGATTCACGGGACAGGGGATCCTACGAGCAGTACTTC
CASSDSRDRGSYEQYF
>TRBV27|TRBD2|NA|TRBJ2-7
TGTGCCAGCACGGGGGGGGGACCGAAATCCTACGAGCAGTACTTC
CASTGGGPKSYEQYF
>TRBV5-1|TRBD1|NA|TRBJ1-2
TGCGCCAGCAGTCTAGGGGGCTCAGCTAACTATGGCTACACCTTC
CASSLGGSANYGYTF
>TRBV7-2|TRBD2|NA|TRBJ2-1
TGTGCCAGCACCACCCGGAGACTAGCGAACAATGAGCAGTTCTTC
CASTTRRLANNEQFF
>TRBV5-1|TRBD2|NA|TRBJ2-1
TGCGCCAGCAGCTCTCAGCGGGGGAGCTCCTACAATGAGCAGTTCTTC
CASSSQRGSSYNEQFF
>TRBV5-5|TRBD1|NA|TRBJ2-7
TGTGCCAGCAGCTTGGGACAGGGCCCCTACGAGCAGTACTTC
CASSLGQGPYEQYF
>TRBV7-9|TRBD1|NA|TRBJ1-3
TGTGCCAGCAGCTTAAGAACAGGGGCTGGAAACACCATATATTTT
CASSLRTGAGNTIYF
>TRBV2|NA|NA|TRBJ2-3
TGTGCCAGCAGCCCCGGAACCAGGCGCCCAGATACGCAGTATTTT
CASSPGTRRPDTQYF
>TRBV6-1|NA|NA|TRBJ1-2
TGTGCCAGCAGCCTAAACTATGGCTACACCTTC
CASSLNYGYTF
>TRBV5-8|TRBD1|NA|TRBJ2-5
TGTGCCAGCAGCTGGCGGACAGGGGGTGTAGAGACCCAGTACTTC
CASSWRTGGVETQYF
>TRBV5-1|NA|few|TRBJ2-7
TGCGCCAGCAGCTTGCGCACATCCGAGCAGTACTTC
CASSLRTSEQYF
>TRBV5-1|TRBD1|NA|TRBJ1-6
TGCGCCAGCAGCGCCGGACAGGGTGAGTTCTCACCCCTCCACTTT
CASSAGQGEFSPLHF
>TRBV5-1|NA|NA|TRBJ1-1
TGCGCCAGCAGCCGGCGGGGAGGGGTGGACACTGAAGCTTTCTTT
CASSRRGGVDTEAFF
>TRBV5-6|TRBD2|NA|TRBJ2-3
TGTGCCAGCAGCCCGGGACTAGCGGGAGCCACAGATACGCAGTATTTT
CASSPGLAGATDTQYF
>TRBV6-6|NA|NA|TRBJ2-3
TGTGCCAGCAGAACCGTCTATACAGATACGCAGTATTTT
CASRTVYTDTQYF